This entry lists 3 T cell receptor beta chains sequenced from one sample in a study of control samples from healthy donors and cancer patients. The method was immunoSEQ multiplex PCR; TCRdb's version includes in-frame clones alone and lacks a portion of them. Seen in this sample are about 210,000 clones; the ten most common clones hold 2.2%. The sequenced material came from blood. Receptor source: a woman in her thirties in good health.

The chain couples TRBV13 to TRBJ1-6, with 9 bases lining up with TRBD1. Germline CDR1 reads PRHDT; CDR2 reads FYEKMQ (reference sequence). V lost 5 bases to trimming and J lost 7 bases; unmatched junction nucleotides: 6. CDR3 length: 15 residues. CDR3 protein: CASSDTGGLNSPLHF. CDR3 DNA sequence: TGTGCCAGCAGCGACACAGGGGGCCTGAATTCACCCCTCCACTTT.

V is TRBV5-1 and J is TRBJ1-4; no clear D gene. V dropped 2 bases and J dropped 4 bases, with 12 bases sitting between them. Germline V gene sequence: CDR1 SGHRS, CDR2 YFSETQ. The CDR3 runs 15 residues. In nucleotides, the CDR3 is TGCGCCAGCAGCTTTGGCACAGCCTATAATGAAAAACTGTTTTTT. This translates into CASSFGTAYNEKLFF.

The V gene is TRBV11-3, the J gene TRBJ1-1; D is undetermined. Germline V lookup: CDR1 SGHNT, CDR2 YENEEA. CDR3 length: 13 amino acids. The ends were cut back, 5 bases at V and 2 bases at J, with 9 bases in the middle. The CDR3 DNA is TGTGCCAGCAGCCCACAGTATAACACTGAAGCTTTCTTT. As protein: CASSPQYNTEAFF.